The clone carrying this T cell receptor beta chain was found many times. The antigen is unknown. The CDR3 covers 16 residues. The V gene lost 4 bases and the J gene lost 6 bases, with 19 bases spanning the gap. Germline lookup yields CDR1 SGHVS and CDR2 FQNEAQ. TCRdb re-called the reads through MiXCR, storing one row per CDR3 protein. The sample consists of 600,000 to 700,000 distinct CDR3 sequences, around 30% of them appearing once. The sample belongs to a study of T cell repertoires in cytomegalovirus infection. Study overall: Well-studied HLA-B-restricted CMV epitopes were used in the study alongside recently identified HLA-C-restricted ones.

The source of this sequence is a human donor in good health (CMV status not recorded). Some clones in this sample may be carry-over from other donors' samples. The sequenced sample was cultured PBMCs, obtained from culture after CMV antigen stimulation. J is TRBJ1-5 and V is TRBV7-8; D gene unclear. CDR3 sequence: CASSSKVRALGQPQHF. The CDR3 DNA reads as TGTGCCAGCAGCTCCAAGGTGAGGGCTTTGGGTCAGCCCCAGCATTTT.